The rows below give T cell receptor beta chains drawn from one sample of a study of blood T cells in healthy people across ages. TCRdb fed the 5' RACE reads into MiXCR, producing one record per CDR3 protein. The sample has 920,000 or so distinct CDR3 sequences, 35% to 50% seen once. The sequencing sample was made of blood. Receptors were obtained from a woman aged 55-70 years in good health. The CDR3 runs from the conserved cysteine through the conserved F or W. A D gene is named only where the DNA matches it firmly. Expanded clones are given a class, and other clones once, few, many or no size at all.

>NA|TRBV21-1|TRBJ1-2|NA
TGTGCCAGCACCGCAAACAGCCTCCGACACAGGGGCGCCTATGGCTACACCTTC
CASTANSLRHRGAYGYTF
>TRBD2|TRBV20-1|TRBJ2-1|many
TGCAGTGCTAGAGATCGGACTAGCGGGAGGAGGGTTGAGCAGTTCTTC
CSARDRTSGRRVEQFF
>NA|TRBV3-1|TRBJ2-1|NA
TGTGCCAGCAGCCAAGACAGGGTGGCGGAGCAGTTCTTC
CASSQDRVAEQFF
>NA|TRBV20-1|TRBJ1-2|NA
TGCAGTGCTCGCCCTCAGCTGGGCTATGGCTACACCTTC
CSARPQLGYGYTF
>NA|TRBV5-4|TRBJ1-5|NA
TGTGCCAGCAGCTTGGACCGGGGAGAAGATAGCAATCAGCCCCAGCATTTT
CASSLDRGEDSNQPQHF
>NA|TRBV12-3/TRBV12-4|TRBJ2-3|NA
TGTGCCGCAACCACCACGGGGCCTAGCACAGATACGCAGTATTTT
CAATTTGPSTDTQYF
>NA|TRBV12-3/TRBV12-4|TRBJ2-2|NA
TGTGCCAGCAGTTTAGTTCAATCGAACACCGGGGAGCTGTTTTTT
CASSLVQSNTGELFF
>NA|TRBV15|TRBJ2-3|few
TGTGCCACCAGCAGAGACTTCCGGGACGTCGGACCTAGCACAGATACGCAGTATTTT
CATSRDFRDVGPSTDTQYF
>TRBD1|TRBV5-1|TRBJ2-7|many
TGCGCCAGCAGCTCCGGACAGGTGGAGCAGTACTTC
CASSSGQVEQYF
>TRBD2|TRBV20-1|TRBJ2-1|few
TGCAGTGCTAGAGGACTAGCGGTAGACTACAATGAGCAGTTCTTC
CSARGLAVDYNEQFF
>TRBD2|TRBV20-1|TRBJ2-1|few
TGCAGTGCTATAGGACTAGCGGGGGCGCAGAAGAATGAGCAGTTCTTC
CSAIGLAGAQKNEQFF
>NA|TRBV20-1|TRBJ1-6|few
TGCAGTGCTAGACAGGGGATTCCCACCTATAATTCACCCCTCCACTTT
CSARQGIPTYNSPLHF
>NA|TRBV14|TRBJ2-3|NA
TGTGCCAGCAGCCAAGGGAACAGCCCTAGCACAGATACGCAGTATTTT
CASSQGNSPSTDTQYF
>TRBD1|TRBV20-1|TRBJ2-3|NA
TGCAGTGCTAGACCTGGACAGGGGTATTCAGATACGCAGTATTTT
CSARPGQGYSDTQYF
>TRBD2|TRBV7-9|TRBJ2-7|many
TGTGCCAGCAGCTCTAGCGGGAGAAGCTACGAGCAGTACTTC
CASSSSGRSYEQYF
>NA|TRBV28|TRBJ2-3|NA
TGTGCCAGCAGCCCCCCCCATAGCACAGATACGCAGTATTTT
CASSPPHSTDTQYF
>TRBD2|TRBV20-1|TRBJ2-7|NA
TGCAGTGCTAGACTAGCGGGGAGGTTCGTCTCCGAGCAGTACTTC
CSARLAGRFVSEQYF
>TRBD1|TRBV10-3|TRBJ2-7|many
TGTGCCATCAGTGACCCAGGGGGCCCCTACGAGCAGTACTTC
CAISDPGGPYEQYF
>TRBD2|TRBV29-1|TRBJ2-1|NA
TGCAGCGCCGGACTAGCGAGGAATGAGCAGTTCTTC
CSAGLARNEQFF
>NA|TRBV28|TRBJ1-2|NA
TGTGCCAGCAGTTTTAAGGGTTACTATGGCTACACCTTC
CASSFKGYYGYTF
>TRBD1|TRBV5-1|TRBJ2-7|few
TGCGCCAGCAGCTTGGTGGGACAGGGGTCTCCCTACGAGCAGTACTTC
CASSLVGQGSPYEQYF
>TRBD2|TRBV7-2|TRBJ2-1|NA
TGTGCCAGCAGCGTAGCGGGAGTCTACAATGAGCAGTTCTTC
CASSVAGVYNEQFF
>NA|TRBV20-1|TRBJ2-7|NA
TGCAGTGCTAGGTGGGCCTCCTCCTACGAGCAGTACTTC
CSARWASSYEQYF
>NA|TRBV6-2/TRBV6-3|TRBJ2-2|few
TGTGCCAGCAGTACGTTTAGCACCGGGGAGCTGTTTTTT
CASSTFSTGELFF
>TRBD2|TRBV24-1|TRBJ2-1|NA
TGTGCCACCAGTTACAGCGGGAGTACGGCCAATGAGCAGTTCTTC
CATSYSGSTANEQFF
>NA|TRBV6-6|TRBJ2-7|many
TGTGCCAGCAGTTATAGGGACGAGCAGTACTTC
CASSYRDEQYF
>NA|TRBV24-1|TRBJ2-1|few
TGTGCCACCAGTGATCTAGCGCCGAGCTCCTACAATGAGCAGTTCTTC
CATSDLAPSSYNEQFF
>TRBD1|TRBV27|TRBJ2-7|NA
TGTGCCAGCAGTACCGGGACAGGGGTCTCCTACGAGCAGTACTTC
CASSTGTGVSYEQYF
>TRBD1|TRBV12-3/TRBV12-4|TRBJ2-7|few
TGTGCCAGCAGTTTAGGAGTGGGGACAGGGGGCCACGAGCAGTACTTC
CASSLGVGTGGHEQYF
>NA|TRBV7-9|TRBJ2-4|NA
TGTGCCAGCAGCCCCGAGGGGTTCCTAGCCAAAAACATTCAGTACTTC
CASSPEGFLAKNIQYF
>NA|TRBV29-1|TRBJ1-2|few
TGCAGCGTTGAAGACCCCATCCTAACAGGGTTCTATGGCTACACCTTC
CSVEDPILTGFYGYTF
>NA|TRBV6-1|TRBJ2-5|NA
TGTGCCAGCAGTGCTGCCGGGACACATCTTAAAGAGACCCAGTACTTC
CASSAAGTHLKETQYF
>TRBD2|TRBV10-3|TRBJ2-7|NA
TGTGCCATCAGCTCAAATAGCGGGAGCGAGCAGTACTTC
CAISSNSGSEQYF